These 4 T cell receptor beta chains came from one sample sequenced in a study of beta chain features in type 1 diabetes. TCRB transcripts that were expressed got sequenced, as all of the isolated RNA had been reverse transcribed. Clones were read by immunoSEQ multiplex PCR, and TCRdb kept only the in-frame ones, dropping some. The sample carries approximately 46,000 clones, around 45% recorded once. For these receptors, no antigen is known. Findings and caveats of the study: Researchers report that Type 1 diabetes patients had moderately but significantly shorter TCRB CDR3s across all four CD4+ subsets.

The sequenced material came from stem cell memory CD4+ T cells from blood. All receptors derive from a man aged 30 to 39 with type 1 diabetes.

J is TRBJ2-1 and V is TRBV7-2; 7 bases map to TRBD1. Germline V gives CDR1 SGHTA, CDR2 FQGNSA. The length of the CDR3 is 13 residues. The trim removed 4 bases at V and 5 bases at J, leaving 2 bases unmatched. The CDR3 region is CASSSDRNNEQFF. CDR3 coding DNA: TGTGCCAGCAGCTCGGACAGGAACAATGAGCAGTTCTTC.

This clone was detected a few times. This chain joins TRBV15 and TRBJ2-5; TRBD2 agrees at 7 bases. The CDR3 totals 14 residues. V trimming: 3 bases; J trimming: 5 bases; junction bases outside the gene matches: 6. Germline CDR1 is LNHNV and CDR2 is YYDKDF (reference sequence). CDR3 nucleotide sequence: TGTGCCACCAGCAGGGGCGGAGCGGGGGAGACCCAGTACTTC. Its translation: CATSRGGAGETQYF.

The genes are TRBV10-3 and TRBJ2-7, with TRBD1 matching 7 bases. The CDR3 loop spans 15 amino acids. Germline V gives CDR1 ENHRY, CDR2 SYGVKD. V shed 6 bases and J 0 bases; nucleotides not matched to a gene: 8. The CDR3 DNA sequence: TGTGCCATCAGCTCCGGGACAGCGAACTCCTACGAGCAGTACTTC. Translated, it gives CAISSGTANSYEQYF.

The chain recombines TRBV9 with TRBJ2-2; unclear D gene. V lost 0 bases and J 0 bases, leaving 3 bases between the germline ends. The CDR3 totals 14 residues. Germline V gene data show CDR1 as SGDLS and CDR2 as YYNGEE. CDR3 coding DNA: TGTGCCAGCAGCGTAGCCGCGAACACCGGGGAGCTGTTTTTT. It encodes CASSVAANTGELFF.